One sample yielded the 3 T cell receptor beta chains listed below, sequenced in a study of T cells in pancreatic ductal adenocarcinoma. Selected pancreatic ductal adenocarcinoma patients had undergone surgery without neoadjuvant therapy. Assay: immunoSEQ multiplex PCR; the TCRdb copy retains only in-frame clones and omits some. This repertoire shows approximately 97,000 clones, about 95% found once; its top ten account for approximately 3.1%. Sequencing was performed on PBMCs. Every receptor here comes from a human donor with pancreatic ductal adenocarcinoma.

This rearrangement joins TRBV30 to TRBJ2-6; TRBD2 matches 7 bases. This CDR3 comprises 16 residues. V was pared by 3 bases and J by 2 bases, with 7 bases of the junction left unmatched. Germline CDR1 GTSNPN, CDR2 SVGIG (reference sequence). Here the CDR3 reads CAWRGLGVPGANVLTF. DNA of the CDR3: TGTGCCTGGAGAGGACTAGGGGTTCCTGGGGCCAACGTCCTGACTTTC.

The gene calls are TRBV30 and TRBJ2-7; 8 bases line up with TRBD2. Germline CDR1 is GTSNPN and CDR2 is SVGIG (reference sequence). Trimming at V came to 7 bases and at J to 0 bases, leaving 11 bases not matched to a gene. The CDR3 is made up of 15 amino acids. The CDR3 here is CALGSGTGLSYEQYF. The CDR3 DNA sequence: TGTGCCTTAGGTAGCGGGACCGGACTCTCCTACGAGCAGTACTTC.

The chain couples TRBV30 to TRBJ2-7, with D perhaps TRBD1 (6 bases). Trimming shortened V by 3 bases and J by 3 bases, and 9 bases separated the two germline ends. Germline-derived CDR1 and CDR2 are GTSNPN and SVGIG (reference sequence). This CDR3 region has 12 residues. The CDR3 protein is CAWSGQLYEQYF. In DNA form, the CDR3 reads TGTGCCTGGAGCGGACAGCTCTACGAGCAGTACTTC.